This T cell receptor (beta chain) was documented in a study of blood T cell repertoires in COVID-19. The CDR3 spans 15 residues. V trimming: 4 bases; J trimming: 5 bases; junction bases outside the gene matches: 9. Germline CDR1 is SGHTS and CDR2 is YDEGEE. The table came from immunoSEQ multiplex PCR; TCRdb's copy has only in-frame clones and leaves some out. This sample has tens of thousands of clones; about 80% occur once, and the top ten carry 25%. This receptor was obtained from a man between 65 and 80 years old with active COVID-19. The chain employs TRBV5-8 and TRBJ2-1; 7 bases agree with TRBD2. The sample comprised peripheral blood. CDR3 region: CASSQLAGRDNEQFF. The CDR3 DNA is TGTGCCAGCAGCCAATTAGCGGGCAGGGACAATGAGCAGTTCTTC.